This TCR beta chain came from a study of CXCR3-negative and CXCR3-positive naive CD8 T cells. 5' RACE that incorporated UMI labels was used to prepare the TRB cDNA libraries. TCRdb reanalyzed the 5' RACE reads, giving one entry per CDR3 protein sequence and no DNA. The sample totals approximately 9,100 distinct CDR3 sequences. Germline lookup yields CDR1 SGHDN and CDR2 FVKESK. The CDR3 length is 15 residues. What was sequenced was naive CXCR3- CD8+ T cells from blood. The subset: CD45RO-CCR7+CD27+CD95- naive CD8+ T cells lacking CXCR3 (TNR3-). This chain links TRBV14 with TRBJ1-4; TCRdb names TRBD1, which stays unverified in the absence of DNA. The sequence was obtained from a human donor in good health. Some clones in this sample may be carry-over from other donors' samples. The CDR3 loop is CASSQGASTNEKLFF.